The clone carrying this T cell receptor beta chain occurred a few times. PCR employed 60 Vbeta and 13 Jbeta primers. Libraries were prepared by immunoSEQ multiplex PCR; TCRdb keeps only in-frame clonotypes and omits some of them. The sample has 150,000 to 200,000 clones; approximately 82% are singletons. These data originate in a study of cytomegalovirus exposure and HLA in healthy donors. V was cut by 6 bases and J by 0 bases, with 14 bases left in between. This CDR3 has 16 amino acids. The germline V gene has CDR1 ENHRY and CDR2 SYGVKD. V gene TRBV10-3 combines with J gene TRBJ2-2; tentatively, D is TRBD2 (6 bases). The sequencing input was PBMCs. This TCR derives from a woman aged 40 to 55 in good health and CMV-seropositive. The CDR3 DNA sequence: TGTGCCATCAGGAAAGTTAGCGGCTCGAACACCGGGGAGCTGTTTTTT. It codes for CAIRKVSGSNTGELFF.